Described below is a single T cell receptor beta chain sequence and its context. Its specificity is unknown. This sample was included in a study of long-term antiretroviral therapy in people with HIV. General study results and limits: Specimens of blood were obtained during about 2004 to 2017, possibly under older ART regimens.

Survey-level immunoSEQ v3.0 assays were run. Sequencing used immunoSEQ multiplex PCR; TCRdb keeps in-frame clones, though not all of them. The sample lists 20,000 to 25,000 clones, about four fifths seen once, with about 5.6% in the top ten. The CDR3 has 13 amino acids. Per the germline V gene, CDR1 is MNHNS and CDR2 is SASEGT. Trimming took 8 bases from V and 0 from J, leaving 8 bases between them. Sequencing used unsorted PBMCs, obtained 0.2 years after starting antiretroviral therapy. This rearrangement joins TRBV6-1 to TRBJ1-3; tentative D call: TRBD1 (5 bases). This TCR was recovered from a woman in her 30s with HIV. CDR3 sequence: CASWGGSGNTIYF. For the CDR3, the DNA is TGTGCCAGCTGGGGGGGCTCTGGAAACACCATATATTTT.